This entry concerns a single T cell receptor beta chain. Its specificity is unknown. The sample originates from a study of cytomegalovirus exposure and HLA in healthy donors. Study background: In a previous analysis, about 100 million unique TCR beta sequences were found from 150 million to 200 million T cells.

In nominal health when sampled, donors likely had unrecorded immune exposures nonetheless. Per the germline V gene, CDR1 is SGHAT and CDR2 is FQNNGV. CDR3 length: 14 amino acids. V was trimmed by 1 base and J by 3 bases, leaving 9 bases between them. Study findings and constraints: Some V segments, TRBV6-2 and TRBV6-3 among them, were indistinguishable and were therefore excluded. TCR beta V segments were, for the most part, productive about 87% or about 30% of the time in an earlier analysis.

Amplification used 60 Vbeta primers and 13 Jbeta primers. This table comes from immunoSEQ multiplex PCR, and its TCRdb copy is limited to in-frame clones, with some not included. The repertoire holds around 200,000 clones, with 70% to 75% as singletons. The receptor comes from a woman in her twenties or thirties in good health and CMV-seropositive. This chain connects TRBV11-2 to TRBJ1-1; possibly TRBD1 for D (5 bases). Input material: PBMCs. The CDR3 DNA reads as TGTGCCAGCAGCTTAGTCGGGGGAGACACTGAAGCTTTCTTT. This sequence encodes CASSLVGGDTEAFF.